This entry lists 20 T cell receptor beta chains sequenced from one sample in a study of blood T cell repertoires in COVID-19. The repertoire was sequenced with immunoSEQ multiplex PCR; TCRdb's copy has only in-frame clones and lacks some. The sample records some 250,000 clones, 80% to 90% being singletons. Sequencing used PBMCs or T cells enriched from blood (not recorded which). These receptors originate from a woman in her forties or fifties who had recovered from COVID-19.

V gene TRBV19 combines with J gene TRBJ1-5; 8 bases align to TRBD1. This CDR3 has 17 amino acids. V was clipped by 7 bases and J by 2 bases; unmatched bases: 13. Germline V gene lookup returns CDR1 LNHDA and CDR2 SQIVND (reference sequence). CDR3 loop: CASTLGQGAFGNQPQHF. The CDR3 region has the DNA TGTGCCAGTACCTTAGGACAGGGCGCGTTCGGCAATCAGCCCCAGCATTTT.

The gene calls are TRBV28 and TRBJ1-2; D possibly corresponds to TRBD1 (5 bases). The germline V gene encodes CDR1 MDHEN and CDR2 SYDVKM. With 8 bases removed from V and 6 bases from J, the gap between germline ends came to 13 bases. This CDR3 has 12 amino acids. This CDR3 is CASGKTGDGYTF. In DNA form, the CDR3 reads TGTGCCAGCGGCAAAACAGGAGATGGCTACACCTTC.

The chain joins TRBV27 to TRBJ2-1; 7 positions match TRBD2. Germline V gene data show CDR1 as MNHEY and CDR2 as SMNVEV (reference sequence). After removal of 5 bases from V and 0 bases from J, the junction contained 10 bases not matched to a gene. This CDR3 spans 17 amino acids. The CDR3 here is CASSLDSGLSSYNEQFF. Written as DNA, the CDR3 is TGTGCCAGCAGTCTGGATAGCGGGCTCAGCTCCTACAATGAGCAGTTCTTC.

This clone is a singleton in its sample. The chain uses TRBV3-1 (or the pseudogene TRBV3-2) and TRBJ2-1, with D unclear. The V end lost 3 bases, the J end lost 2 bases, and 14 bases lay between the germline ends. This CDR3 region has 16 residues. The germline V gene has CDR1 LGHDT and CDR2 YNNKEL (reference sequence). CDR3 sequence (DNA): TGTGCCAGCAGCCATTTCCCAGAGAGGCCCTACAATGAGCAGTTCTTC. Translation: CASSHFPERPYNEQFF.

This chain connects TRBV6-4 to TRBJ2-3; 7 bases are shared with TRBD2. Germline CDR1 and CDR2: MRHNA and SNTAGT. This CDR3 is built from 14 residues. Losses at the gene ends were 8 bases for V and 4 bases for J; bases not matched to a gene: 9. The CDR3 DNA reads as TGTGCCAGCTCTTCCGGACTAGTCCCAGATACGCAGTATTTT. It is translated as CASSSGLVPDTQYF.

This clone occurred a few times. The chain carries TRBV10-2 and TRBJ1-1; no clear D. Germline loops: CDR1 WSHSY, CDR2 SAAADI. The CDR3 extends over 13 amino acids. Trimming took 7 bases from V and 2 from J, leaving 11 bases between them. The CDR3 reads CASTAKTNTEAFF. The CDR3 DNA follows: TGCGCCAGCACTGCAAAAACAAACACTGAAGCTTTCTTT.

The chain carries TRBV10-3 and TRBJ2-1; TRBD2 matches 7 bases. The CDR3 has 16 amino acids. The trim removed 3 bases at V and 4 bases at J, leaving 9 bases unmatched. Germline lookup yields CDR1 ENHRY and CDR2 SYGVKD. CDR3 region: CAISDTRLAGYNEQFF. Here the CDR3 DNA reads TGTGCCATCAGTGACACCCGACTAGCAGGTTACAATGAGCAGTTCTTC.

V and J are TRBV2 and TRBJ2-1, with 13 nucleotides matching TRBD2. V lost 4 bases and J lost 10; bases outside the gene matches: 13. Per the germline V gene, CDR1 is SNHLY and CDR2 is FYNNEI. The CDR3 consists of 17 residues. The CDR3 DNA reads as TGTGCCAGCAGTGCAGGACTAGCGGGAGATCTCGAGGGGGAGCAGTTCTTC. It yields the protein CASSAGLAGDLEGEQFF.

The gene calls are TRBV7-8 and TRBJ1-5; tentative D call: TRBD1 (5 bases). The CDR3 totals 17 residues. Per germline, CDR1 SGHVS and CDR2 FQNEAQ. Trimming removed 0 bases from V and 6 bases from J, with 18 bases in between. CDR3 DNA: TGTGCCAGCAGCTTAGCTGTCCGAGGGGCGCGGGGTCAGCCCCAGCATTTT. Protein sequence: CASSLAVRGARGQPQHF. Supplemented by reference TRBV7-8 and TRBJ1-5, the full variable domain reads GAGVSQSPRYKVAKRGQDVALRCDPISGHVSLFWYQQALGQGPEFLTYFQNEAQLDKSGLPSDRFFAERPEGSVSTLKIQRTQQEDSAVYLCASSLAVRGARGQPQHFGDGTRLSIL.

This chain connects TRBV29-1 to TRBJ1-2; D gene unclear. The CDR3 consists of 14 residues. The V and J ends lost 0 bases and 5 bases respectively, with 13 bases between them. CDR1 and CDR2 (germline): SQVTM, ANQGSEA. The CDR3 nucleotides read TGCAGCGTTGAAGATTCCAGCGGATTATATGGCTACACCTTC. Amino acid sequence: CSVEDSSGLYGYTF.

The chain couples TRBV7-6 to TRBJ2-5, with 14 bases fitting TRBD2. From germline, CDR1 is SGHVS and CDR2 FNYEAQ. V was pared by 4 bases and J by 6 bases, with 7 bases of the junction left unmatched. This CDR3 is built from 16 residues. This CDR3 reads CASSSTSGRALKTQYF. CDR3 DNA sequence: TGTGCCAGCAGCTCGACTAGCGGGAGGGCCTTAAAGACCCAGTACTTC. The full variable domain, with the rest looked up from reference TRBV7-6 and TRBJ2-5, is GAGVSQSPRYKVTKRGQDVALRCDPISGHVSLYWYRQALGQGPEFLTYFNYEAQQDKSGLPNDRFSAERPEGSISTLTIQRTEQRDSAMYRCASSSTSGRALKTQYFGPGTRLLVL.

This sequence joins TRBV18 and TRBJ2-1; D is uncertain. Germline V CDR1 and CDR2: KGHSH, LQKENI. The CDR3 runs 14 residues. With 4 bases removed from V and 0 bases from J, the gap between germline ends came to 7 bases. The CDR3 sequence: CASSRDRSYNEQFF. In DNA form, the CDR3 reads TGTGCCAGCTCACGAGATCGCTCCTACAATGAGCAGTTCTTC.

The V and J genes are TRBV29-1 and TRBJ2-1, with D possibly being TRBD2 (6 bases). V shed 5 bases and J shed 4 bases, with 15 bases lying between them. There are 14 residues in the CDR3. The V gene's germline CDR1 is SQVTM and CDR2 ANQGSEA. Here the CDR3 DNA reads TGCAGCGTTAATCACGGGACTCTATACAATGAGCAGTTCTTC. This translates into CSVNHGTLYNEQFF.

This chain uses TRBV3-1 (or the pseudogene TRBV3-2) with TRBJ2-1; 11 bases are a match to TRBD1. The germline CDR1 and CDR2 sequences are LGHDT and YNNKEL (reference sequence). Trimming removed 4 bases from V and 0 bases from J; junction bases left unmatched: 5. The CDR3 covers 17 residues. CDR3 in amino acids: CASSRGTGGVSYNEQFF. CDR3 DNA: TGTGCCAGCAGCCGTGGGACAGGGGGAGTCTCCTACAATGAGCAGTTCTTC.

Only one count was recorded for this clone. The gene calls are TRBV30 and TRBJ2-7, with 7 bases identical to TRBD2. CDR3 size: 13 residues. CDR1 is GTSNPN, CDR2 SVGIG, per germline (reference sequence). V lost 2 bases to trimming and J lost 6 bases; unmatched junction nucleotides: 7. This CDR3 reads CAWSPGLVGEQYF. Here the CDR3 DNA reads TGTGCCTGGAGTCCCGGACTAGTCGGCGAGCAGTACTTC.

Here the CDR3 reads CASRAYWSGNTIYF. CDR3 bases: TGTGCCAGCAGGGCATATTGGTCTGGAAACACCATATATTTT. The chain carries TRBV6-5 and TRBJ1-3, with unresolved D. V was cut by 6 bases and J by 1 base, with 10 bases left in between. The germline CDR1 and CDR2 sequences are MNHEY and SVGAGI. This CDR3 spans 14 amino acids.

This sequence joins TRBV5-1 and TRBJ2-3; weak D call: TRBD2 (6 bases). This CDR3 spans 16 amino acids. V lost 3 bases, J lost 0 bases, and 14 bases lay in between. Germline V CDR1 and CDR2: SGHRS, YFSETQ. In nucleotides, the CDR3 is TGCGCCAGCAGCTACGCTGGGGCGGGAAGCACAGATACGCAGTATTTT. It translates to CASSYAGAGSTDTQYF.

This sequence joins TRBV10-1 and TRBJ1-5, with 10 bases fitting TRBD1. The CDR3 is made up of 16 amino acids. Germline V CDR1 and CDR2: WNHNN, SYGVQD (reference sequence). Unmatched junction bases numbered 12, after V lost 6 bases and J lost 7 bases. The CDR3 DNA is TGCGCCAGCAGAGAGAGGGACAGGGGCAGGGGACAGCCCCAGCATTTT. Translating gives CASRERDRGRGQPQHF.

This clone occurred a few times. The rearrangement links TRBV5-6 to TRBJ2-7; no firm D call. CDR1 is SGHDT, CDR2 YYEEEE, per germline. CDR3 size: 14 residues. Trimming removed 1 base at V and 5 bases at J, with 13 bases between. CDR3 loop: CASSLSLVFHEQYF. The CDR3 region has the DNA TGTGCCAGCAGCTTGAGTCTAGTTTTTCACGAGCAGTACTTC.

In nucleotides, the CDR3 is TGTGCCGGACCCGGGACAGGGGGACAAGAGACCCAGTACTTC. Translating gives CAGPGTGGQETQYF. This chain connects TRBV2 to TRBJ2-5, with 11 bases identical to TRBD1. The CDR3 is 14 amino acids. CDR1 and CDR2 from the germline V gene are SNHLY and FYNNEI. The V and J ends lost 11 bases and 2 bases, in that order; junction bases with no gene match: 7.